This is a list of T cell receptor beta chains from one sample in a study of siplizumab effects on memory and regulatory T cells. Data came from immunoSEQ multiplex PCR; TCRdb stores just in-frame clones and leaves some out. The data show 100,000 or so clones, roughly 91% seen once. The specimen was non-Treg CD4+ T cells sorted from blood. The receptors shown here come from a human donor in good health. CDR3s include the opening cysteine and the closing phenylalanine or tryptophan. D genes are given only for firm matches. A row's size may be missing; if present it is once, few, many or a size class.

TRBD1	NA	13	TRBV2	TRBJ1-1	CASTDRGGTEAFF	TGTGCCAGCACGGACAGGGGTGGTACTGAAGCTTTCTTT
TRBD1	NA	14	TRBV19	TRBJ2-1	CASRRQGYDNEQFF	TGTGCCAGTAGAAGACAGGGGTACGACAATGAGCAGTTCTTC
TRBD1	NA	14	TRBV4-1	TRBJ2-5	CASSQGDRGETQYF	TGCGCCAGCAGCCAGGGGGACAGGGGTGAGACCCAGTACTTC
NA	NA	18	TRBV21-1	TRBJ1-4	CASSQPEGGGNTNEKLFF	TGTGCCAGCAGCCAGCCAGAGGGGGGGGGCAATACTAATGAAAAACTGTTTTTT
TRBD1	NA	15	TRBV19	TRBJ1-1	CASRGGPRQGRFAFF	TGTGCCAGTAGAGGGGGACCCAGACAGGGACGGTTCGCTTTCTTT
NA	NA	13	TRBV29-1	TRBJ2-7	CGVEDRSSYEQYF	TGCGGCGTAGAGGATCGCAGCTCCTACGAGCAGTACTTC
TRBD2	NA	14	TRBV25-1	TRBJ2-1	CASSEHSGLNEQFF	TGTGCCAGCAGTGAACATAGCGGGTTAAATGAGCAGTTCTTC
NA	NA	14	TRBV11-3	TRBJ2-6	CASSSQSWANVLTF	TGTGCCAGCAGCTCACAATCCTGGGCCAACGTCCTGACTTTC
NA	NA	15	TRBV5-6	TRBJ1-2	CASSLVVRADYGYTF	TGTGCCAGCAGCTTGGTTGTGCGGGCGGACTATGGCTACACCTTC
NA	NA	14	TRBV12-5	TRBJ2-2	CASGLTLNTGELFF	TGTGCTAGTGGTTTGACTTTGAACACCGGGGAGCTGTTTTTT
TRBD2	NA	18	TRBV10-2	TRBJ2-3	CASSESILGRETAMSQYF	TGCGCCAGCAGTGAGTCGATTCTGGGGAGGGAAACCGCAATGTCGCAGTATTTT
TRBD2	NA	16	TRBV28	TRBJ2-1	CASSLSASGSYNEQFF	TGTGCCAGCAGTTTATCTGCTAGCGGGAGCTACAATGAGCAGTTCTTC
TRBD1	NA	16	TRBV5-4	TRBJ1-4	CASSSGGQSTNEKLFF	TGTGCCAGCAGCTCGGGGGGACAGTCAACTAATGAAAAACTGTTTTTT
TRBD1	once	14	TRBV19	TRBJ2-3	CASSIAGGADTQYF	TGTGCCAGTAGTATTGCAGGGGGCGCGGATACGCAGTATTTT
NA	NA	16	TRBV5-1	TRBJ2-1	CASRQRLGNDAGEQFF	TGCGCCAGCAGACAACGACTAGGGAACGACGCCGGGGAGCAGTTCTTC
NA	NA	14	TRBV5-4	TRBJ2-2	CASAGAANTGELFF	TGTGCCAGCGCCGGGGCGGCGAACACCGGGGAGCTGTTTTTT
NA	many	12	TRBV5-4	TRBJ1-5	CASSFPNQPQHF	TGTGCCAGCAGCTTTCCCAATCAGCCCCAGCATTTT
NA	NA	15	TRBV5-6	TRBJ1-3	CASSLVSATGNTIYF	TGTGCCAGCAGCTTGGTGTCAGCTACTGGAAACACCATATATTTT
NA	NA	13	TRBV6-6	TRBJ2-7	CASSLGPNYEQYF	TGTGCCAGCAGCCTGGGACCGAACTACGAGCAGTACTTC
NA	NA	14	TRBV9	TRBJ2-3	CASSSQGRTDTQYF	TGTGCCAGCAGCTCACAGGGCCGCACAGATACGCAGTATTTT
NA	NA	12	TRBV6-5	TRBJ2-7	CASSPNLYEQYF	TGTGCCAGCAGTCCCAATCTCTACGAGCAGTACTTC
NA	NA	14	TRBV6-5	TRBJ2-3	CASSELWNTDTQYF	TGTGCCAGCAGTGAATTGTGGAACACAGATACGCAGTATTTT
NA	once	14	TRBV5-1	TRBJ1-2	CASSLDSDNYGYTF	TGCGCCAGCAGCTTGGACAGTGATAACTATGGCTACACCTTC
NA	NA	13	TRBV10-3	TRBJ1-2	CAISEGKNYGYTF	TGTGCCATCAGTGAAGGGAAAAACTATGGCTACACCTTC
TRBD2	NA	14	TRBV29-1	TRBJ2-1	CSVETSGSYNEQFF	TGCAGCGTTGAGACTAGCGGTTCCTACAATGAGCAGTTCTTC
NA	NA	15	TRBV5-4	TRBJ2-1	CASSLDPTTYNEQFF	TGTGCCAGCAGCTTGGACCCGACTACATACAATGAGCAGTTCTTC
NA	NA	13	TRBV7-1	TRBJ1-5	CASSWGDNQPQHF	TGTGCCAGCAGCTGGGGGGACAATCAGCCCCAGCATTTT
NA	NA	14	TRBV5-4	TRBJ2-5	CASSIRTEGETQYF	TGTGCCAGCAGCATAAGGACAGAAGGGGAGACCCAGTACTTC
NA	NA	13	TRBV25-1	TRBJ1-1	CASSDWVRGTAFF	TGTGCCAGCAGTGATTGGGTTAGGGGTACGGCTTTCTTT
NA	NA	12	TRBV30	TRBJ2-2	CAWSVRAGELFF	TGTGCCTGGAGTGTAAGGGCCGGGGAGCTGTTTTTT
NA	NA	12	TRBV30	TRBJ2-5	CAWGPGQETQYF	TGTGCCTGGGGACCGGGACAAGAGACCCAGTACTTC
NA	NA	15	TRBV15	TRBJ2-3	CATSSDRRGTDTQYF	TGTGCCACCAGCAGCGACAGGAGAGGCACAGATACGCAGTATTTT
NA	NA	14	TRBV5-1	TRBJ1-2	CASSAEIAVYGYTF	TGCGCCAGCAGCGCAGAGATCGCAGTCTATGGCTACACCTTC